Here is one TCR beta chain with its context. These data are taken from a study of T cell changes during pregnancy in multiple sclerosis. Trimming cost V 2 bases and J 3 bases; bases outside gene matches: 2. CDR3 size: 14 residues. Germline V gene sequence: CDR1 SGHVS, CDR2 FNYEAQ. TCRdb's copy holds only in-frame clones and misses some; the assay was immunoSEQ multiplex PCR. The sample contains 38,000 or so clones, approximately 90% of which appear only once. V gene TRBV7-6 combines with J gene TRBJ2-7; 9 bases match TRBD1. The TCR originated in a female donor in good health, enrolled as a control in a pregnancy study. The sample was CD4+ T cells from peripheral blood mononuclear cells, taken in the second trimester of pregnancy. The CDR3 region is CASSLQDRGYEQYF. In DNA, the CDR3 is TGTGCCAGCAGCTTACAGGACAGGGGCTACGAGCAGTACTTC.